This TCR beta chain was identified during a study of early T cells in non-severe SARS-CoV-2 infection. Overall study findings and caveats: Matching results from VDJdb favored anti-spike CD8 responses, leaving private and CD4 specificities undetected.

Per the germline V gene, CDR1 is SGHVS and CDR2 is FQNEAQ. The ends were cut back, 6 bases at V and 0 bases at J, with 7 bases in the middle. The CDR3 spans 13 residues. Unique molecular identifiers tagged individual cDNA molecules. TCRdb ran MiXCR on the 5' RACE reads and lists one entry per CDR3 protein. The sample lists about 60,000 distinct CDR3 sequences; about an eighth were seen once. With respect to this clonotype: The antigen remains unidentified.

The sequence derives from an adult who was a healthcare worker with PCR-confirmed SARS-CoV-2 infection or an uninfected control (not recorded which). This chain connects TRBV7-8 to TRBJ2-3; D remains unclear. The sequenced sample consisted of whole blood. CDR3 coding DNA: TGTGCCAGCAGAAGAGACAGCACAGATACGCAGTATTTT. It specifies CASRRDSTDTQYF.